These 8 T cell receptor beta chains share one sample of origin, sequenced in a study of a mutant IDH1 vaccine in newly diagnosed glioma. Their cognate antigens are unknown. Indicated time point: week 5, during vaccination. It was 300 ug of mutant IDH1 20-mer peptide that made up each vaccine dose, given with topical imiquimod. Profiled with immunoSEQ multiplex PCR; TCRdb holds only in-frame clones, not every one. The data show 40,000 to 55,000 clones, roughly 78% seen once. The material sequenced was PBMCs, taken from a glioma patient whose treatment included an IDH1 peptide vaccine. These receptors were taken from a man over 45 with glioma.

The chain carries TRBV18 and TRBJ1-1, with a weak D call TRBD1 (5 bases). Germline V lookup: CDR1 KGHSH, CDR2 LQKENI. V dropped 5 bases and J dropped 3 bases, with 13 bases sitting between them. The CDR3 has 14 amino acids. This CDR3 is CASSSRQGDTEAFF. Here the CDR3 DNA reads TGTGCCAGCTCATCCCGGCAGGGAGACACTGAAGCTTTCTTT.

The chain uses TRBV29-1 and TRBJ1-2; no definite D call. CDR1 and CDR2 (germline): SQVTM, ANQGSEA. Trimming removed 3 bases from V and 6 bases from J, with 11 bases in between. The CDR3 loop spans 12 amino acids. CDR3: CSVEIIGDGYTF. The CDR3 coding sequence is TGCAGCGTTGAGATCATAGGAGATGGCTACACCTTC. Variable domain in full (rest from reference TRBV29-1 and TRBJ1-2): SAVISQKPSRDICQRGTSLTIQCQVDSQVTMMFWYRQQPGQSLTLIATANQGSEATYESGFVIDKFPISRPNLTFSTLTVSNMSPEDSSIYLCSVEIIGDGYTFGSGTRLTVV.

The chain employs TRBV19 and TRBJ1-1, with 7 bases matching TRBD1. Germline V gene sequence: CDR1 LNHDA, CDR2 SQIVND (reference sequence). The CDR3 is 13 amino acids. Trimming cost V 9 bases and J 1 base; bases outside gene matches: 5. CDR3 DNA sequence: TGTGCCAGCAGACAGGGATCGAACACTGAAGCTTTCTTT. It translates to CASRQGSNTEAFF.

The count of this clone is one. V is TRBV14 and J is TRBJ2-7, with D possibly being TRBD1 (5 bases). The CDR3 is made up of 14 amino acids. Germline-derived CDR1 and CDR2 are SGHDN and FVKESK. Deletions cut 4 bases from V and 2 bases from J, with 12 bases between. The CDR3 region is CASSPRTLTYEQYF. DNA of the CDR3: TGTGCCAGCAGCCCTAGGACACTAACCTACGAGCAGTACTTC.

Here the CDR3 DNA reads TGCAGTGGGACAGGGTCGATGAACACTGAAGCTTTCTTT. It translates to CSGTGSMNTEAFF. The chain employs TRBV29-1 and TRBJ1-1, with 9 positions matching TRBD1. Germline CDR1 reads SQVTM; CDR2 reads ANQGSEA. This CDR3 comprises 13 residues.

The chain is built from TRBV18 and TRBJ2-5; TRBD1 agrees at 11 bases. Germline values: CDR1 KGHSH, CDR2 LQKENI. This CDR3 region has 14 residues. V was clipped by 6 bases and J by 5 bases; unmatched bases: 5. CDR3 sequence reads: CASSAGQGVETQYF. CDR3 coding DNA: TGTGCCAGCTCGGCGGGACAGGGGGTTGAGACCCAGTACTTC. Using reference TRBV18 and TRBJ2-5 for the parts outside the CDR3, the full variable domain is NAGVMQNPRHLVRRRGQEARLRCSPMKGHSHVYWYRQLPEEGLKFMVYLQKENIIDESGMPKERFSAEFPKEGPSILRIQQVVRGDSAAYFCASSAGQGVETQYFGPGTRLLVL.

This chain joins TRBV9 and TRBJ2-5; 14 positions agree with TRBD2. CDR1 is SGDLS and CDR2 is YYNGEE in the germline V gene. J gave up 4 bases and V 4 bases, and 6 bases lay outside the gene matches. CDR3 size: 16 residues. The DNA of the CDR3 is TGTGCCAGCAGCCCCCTCGGACTAGCGGGGGGAGAGACCCAGTACTTC. Amino acid sequence: CASSPLGLAGGETQYF.

V gene TRBV5-1 combines with J gene TRBJ2-3; D might be TRBD2 (5 bases). V lost 0 bases to trimming and J lost 4 bases, with 33 bases between them. The CDR3 is 22 residues long. Germline V gene sequence: CDR1 SGHRS, CDR2 YFSETQ. The CDR3 DNA reads TGCGCCAGCAGCTTGGTCGGGGTGGCGGGTTTAATCATTGGCGGGTTCGCAGATACGCAGTATTTT. Its translation is CASSLVGVAGLIIGGFADTQYF.